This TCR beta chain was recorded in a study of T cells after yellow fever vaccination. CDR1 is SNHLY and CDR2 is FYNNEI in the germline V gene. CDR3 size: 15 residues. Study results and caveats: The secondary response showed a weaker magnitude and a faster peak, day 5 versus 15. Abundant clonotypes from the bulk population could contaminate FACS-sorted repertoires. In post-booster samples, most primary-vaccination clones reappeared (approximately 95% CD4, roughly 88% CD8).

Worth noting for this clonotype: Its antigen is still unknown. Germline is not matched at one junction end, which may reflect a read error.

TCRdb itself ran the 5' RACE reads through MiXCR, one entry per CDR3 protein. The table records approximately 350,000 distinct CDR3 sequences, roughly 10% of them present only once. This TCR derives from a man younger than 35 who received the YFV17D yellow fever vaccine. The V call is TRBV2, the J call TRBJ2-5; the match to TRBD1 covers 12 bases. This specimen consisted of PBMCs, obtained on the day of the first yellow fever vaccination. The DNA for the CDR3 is TGTGCCAGCACCGAGGGGACAGGGGGCCAAGAGACCCGGTACTTC. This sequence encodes CASTEGTGGQETRYF.